These 28 T cell receptor beta chains originate from one sample sequenced in a study of long-term antiretroviral therapy in people with HIV. The assay used was immunoSEQ (version v3.0), run at survey level. The method was immunoSEQ multiplex PCR; TCRdb's version includes in-frame clones alone and lacks a portion of them. The sample consists of some 24,000 clones, over 65% of them appearing once. The sample here was unsorted PBMCs, taken 4.4 years after starting antiretroviral therapy. These receptors originate from a man aged 30 to 45 with HIV.

The genes are TRBV6-5 and TRBJ1-1; no clear D gene. This CDR3 contains 15 residues. Trimming left V 2 bases short and J 5 bases short, with 15 bases between. From germline, CDR1 is MNHEY and CDR2 SVGAGI. The chain's CDR3 is CASSYLQRVETEAFF. CDR3 nucleotides: TGTGCCAGCAGTTACCTCCAAAGGGTTGAAACTGAAGCTTTCTTT.

Here the CDR3 reads CASSLRQGARELFF. The CDR3 nucleotides are TGTGCCAGCAGCTTAAGACAGGGGGCCCGGGAGCTGTTTTTT. This sequence joins TRBV7-6 and TRBJ2-2, with 10 bases that match TRBD1. V gave up 2 bases and J gave up 9 bases; unmatched junction bases: 3. Germline CDR1 SGHVS, CDR2 FNYEAQ. The CDR3 is 14 amino acids.

J is TRBJ2-7 and V is TRBV11-1, with D perhaps given as TRBD1 or TRBD2 (5 bases each). The length of the CDR3 is 13 residues. V was pared by 5 bases and J by 7 bases, with 15 bases between. Germline V gene sequence: CDR1 SGHAT, CDR2 FQDESV (reference sequence). The CDR3 nucleotides are TGTGCCAGCAGCAGGGACGTCGGGGTAGAGCAGTACTTC. Translating gives CASSRDVGVEQYF.

This chain links TRBV18 with TRBJ2-7; D ambiguous. V lost 4 bases and J 3 bases, leaving 10 bases between the germline ends. The germline gives CDR1 KGHSH, CDR2 LQKENI. CDR3 length: 13 residues. CDR3 sequence: CASSQDVSYEQYF. CDR3 nucleotides: TGTGCCAGCTCACAGGACGTTAGCTACGAGCAGTACTTC.

This clone appeared once. The chain has TRBV4-3 and TRBJ2-3; possibly TRBD2 for D (6 bases). V was trimmed by 4 bases and J by 7 bases, leaving 15 bases between them. Germline V gene data show CDR1 as LGHNA and CDR2 as YSLEER. The CDR3 is made up of 14 amino acids. DNA of the CDR3: TGCGCCAGCAGCCCGGGGGTATTTTCGAATACGCAGTATTTT. It encodes CASSPGVFSNTQYF.

The chain uses TRBV6-5 and TRBJ1-2; 7 nucleotides match TRBD1. The germline gives CDR1 MNHEY, CDR2 SVGAGI. The CDR3 contains 14 residues. J lost 3 bases, V lost 5 bases, and 6 bases had no gene match. The CDR3 region is CASSGIGGDYGYTF. The CDR3 DNA sequence: TGTGCCAGCAGTGGAATAGGGGGCGACTATGGCTACACCTTC.

The CDR3 sequence: CASSLYTQNTEAFF. CDR3 sequence (DNA): TGTGCCAGCAGTTTATACACCCAAAACACTGAAGCTTTCTTT. V and J are TRBV28 and TRBJ1-1; D uncertain. V was pared by 1 base and J by 2 bases, with 8 bases between. The CDR3 runs to 14 residues. The germline gives CDR1 MDHEN, CDR2 SYDVKM.

This clone has just one count. The rearrangement links TRBV6-6 to TRBJ1-1, with TRBD1 matching over 9 bases. This CDR3 region has 16 residues. With V trimmed by 5 bases and J by 4 bases, 11 bases remained unmatched. Germline CDR1 is MNHNY and CDR2 is SVGAGI (reference sequence). CDR3 amino acids: CASSGQGRGQVTEAFF. In DNA form, the CDR3 reads TGTGCCAGCAGTGGACAGGGGAGGGGGCAAGTCACTGAAGCTTTCTTT.

The CDR3 bases are TGTGCCAGTAACGGCGGGGAGGCCAACGTCCTGACTTTC. Its protein product is CASNGGEANVLTF. The gene calls are TRBV19 and TRBJ2-6; weak D call: TRBD2 (6 bases). The V end lost 7 bases, the J end lost 6 bases, and 10 bases lay between the germline ends. CDR3 size: 13 residues. CDR1 is LNHDA and CDR2 is SQIVND in the germline V gene (reference sequence).

The chain combines TRBV5-6 with TRBJ1-2; no reliable D call. This CDR3 is built from 16 residues. Germline V gene lookup returns CDR1 SGHDT and CDR2 YYEEEE. V was shortened by 4 bases and J by 5 bases, with 21 bases between the two germline ends. Here the CDR3 reads CASSPTQTGPGYGYTF. The CDR3 DNA sequence: TGTGCCAGCAGCCCTACCCAGACCGGGCCGGGGTATGGCTACACCTTC.

This clone was counted only a few times. The genes are TRBV19 and TRBJ1-2; 9 bases agree with TRBD1. V shed 7 bases and J 1 base; nucleotides not matched to a gene: 7. Per the germline V gene, CDR1 is LNHDA and CDR2 is SQIVND (reference sequence). This CDR3 has 15 residues. In DNA, the CDR3 is TGTGCCAGTATCCTTCGGACAGGGGTTAACTATGGCTACACCTTC. Protein product: CASILRTGVNYGYTF.

The count of this clone is one. Other DNA sequences in this specimen translate into the identical CDR3. The chain combines TRBV5-1 with TRBJ1-1; perhaps TRBD1 as D (6 bases). V lost 2 bases to trimming and J lost 1 base, with 9 bases between them. The V gene's germline CDR1 is SGHRS and CDR2 YFSETQ. The CDR3 length is 14 residues. The DNA for the CDR3 is TGCGCCAGCAGCTTTCAGGGGCCGAACACTGAAGCTTTCTTT. Protein sequence: CASSFQGPNTEAFF.

The gene calls are TRBV7-3 and TRBJ2-1, with D possibly matching TRBD2 (5 bases). This CDR3 is 12 amino acids long. CDR1 and CDR2 from the germline V gene are SGHTA and FQGTGA. The V and J ends lost 4 bases and 10 bases respectively, with 11 bases between them. In DNA form, the CDR3 reads TGTGCCAGCAGCTACCCGGGGTCCGAGCAGTTCTTC. Protein product: CASSYPGSEQFF.

V gene TRBV27 combines with J gene TRBJ2-1; TRBD2 agrees at 8 bases. Looked up from germline, CDR1 is MNHEY and CDR2 is SMNVEV (reference sequence). This CDR3 region has 19 residues. J gave up 2 bases and V 1 base, and 13 bases lay outside the gene matches. The CDR3 DNA reads as TGTGCCAGCAGTTTATTCGGTTTGGCGGCGGGAGGTCCCTACAATGAGCAGTTCTTC. This encodes CASSLFGLAAGGPYNEQFF.

CDR3 bases: TGTGCCAGCAGCGCCTGGAGGCGGCGGGAGGGCCGGTCCGAGCAGTACTTC. Encoded protein: CASSAWRRREGRSEQYF. V and J are TRBV5-6 and TRBJ2-7; 9 nucleotides align to TRBD2. The CDR3 consists of 17 residues. V was pared by 4 bases and J by 6 bases, with 17 bases of the junction left unmatched. CDR1 SGHDT and CDR2 YYEEEE come from the germline V gene.

V and J are TRBV28 and TRBJ2-7; D is possibly TRBD2 (6 bases). The CDR3 runs to 13 residues. The germline V gene has CDR1 MDHEN and CDR2 SYDVKM. Trimming removed 11 bases at V and 3 bases at J, with 17 bases between. CDR3 nucleotides: TGTGCCGCCTCCCCCGGGAGTCACTACGAGCAGTACTTC. Its protein is CAASPGSHYEQYF.

The chain recombines TRBV6-6 with TRBJ1-1; no firm D call. Trimming shortened V by 8 bases and J by 3 bases, and 16 bases separated the two germline ends. The CDR3 is 14 residues long. Germline V gene data show CDR1 as MNHNY and CDR2 as SVGAGI (reference sequence). CDR3 region: CASGQGRVHTEAFF. In nucleotides, the CDR3 is TGTGCCAGCGGGCAAGGGCGGGTGCACACTGAAGCTTTCTTT.

The chain couples TRBV18 to TRBJ2-1; D is undetermined. CDR3 length equals 18 residues. The germline V gene encodes CDR1 KGHSH and CDR2 LQKENI. Trimming took 2 bases from V and 0 from J, leaving 17 bases between them. CDR3 loop: CASSPREGPSSSYNEQFF. The CDR3 DNA reads as TGTGCCAGCTCACCAAGGGAAGGGCCGTCGAGCTCCTACAATGAGCAGTTCTTC.

This clone was recorded once. V usage is TRBV5-1 and J usage is TRBJ1-1; D is unresolved. From germline, CDR1 is SGHRS and CDR2 YFSETQ. Trimming pared 4 bases from V and 0 bases from J, leaving 10 bases between. The CDR3 sequence is 14 residues long. CDR3 in DNA: TGCGCCAGCAGCCTTAGTACCTTGAACACTGAAGCTTTCTTT. Protein: CASSLSTLNTEAFF. Combining the CDR3 with reference TRBV5-1 and TRBJ1-1 gives the whole variable domain KAGVTQTPRYLIKTRGQQVTLSCSPISGHRSVSWYQQTPGQGLQFLFEYFSETQRNKGNFPGRFSGRQFSNSRSEMNVSTLELGDSALYLCASSLSTLNTEAFFGQGTRLTVV.

This chain joins TRBV6-5 and TRBJ1-1; unclear D gene. The germline V gene has CDR1 MNHEY and CDR2 SVGAGI. The CDR3 contains 13 residues. The V end lost 0 bases, the J end lost 5 bases, and 7 bases lay between the germline ends. The CDR3 DNA reads TGTGCCAGCAGTTACTCATGGGGAACTGAAGCTTTCTTT. Translation: CASSYSWGTEAFF.

This clone was seen only once. The V call is TRBV19, the J call TRBJ1-5, with D unclear. V dropped 4 bases and J dropped 6 bases, with 13 bases sitting between them. CDR1 is LNHDA and CDR2 is SQIVND in the germline V gene (reference sequence). The CDR3 length is 14 residues. In DNA, the CDR3 is TGTGCCAGTAGTAAAGACCCCAGGAGTCAGCCCCAGCATTTT. Residues: CASSKDPRSQPQHF.

The J gene is TRBJ2-5, the V gene TRBV15; 7 bases match TRBD2. Germline CDR1 reads LNHNV; CDR2 reads YYDKDF (reference sequence). Unmatched junction bases numbered 9, after V lost 0 bases and J lost 2 bases. The CDR3 runs to 17 residues. The CDR3 DNA sequence: TGTGCCACCAGCAGAGATTCAACAACCGGGGGGCAAGAGACCCAGTACTTC. This codes for CATSRDSTTGGQETQYF.

This chain connects TRBV28 to TRBJ1-5; tentative D call: TRBD1 (5 bases). This CDR3 region has 16 residues. V lost 5 bases to trimming and J lost 0 bases, with 14 bases between them. CDR1 MDHEN and CDR2 SYDVKM come from the germline V gene. The CDR3, as DNA: TGTGCCAGCAGTCGGGGGATCGGGGGTAGCAATCAGCCCCAGCATTTT. Its protein is CASSRGIGGSNQPQHF.

This rearrangement joins TRBV5-5 to TRBJ2-7; 9 positions agree with TRBD1. The trim removed 4 bases at V and 2 bases at J, leaving 16 bases unmatched. The germline CDR1 and CDR2 sequences are SGHKS and YYEKEE (reference sequence). The CDR3 length is 18 residues. The CDR3 spells CASSLTGGTDTRTYEQYF. CDR3 in DNA: TGTGCCAGCAGCCTGACAGGGGGTACCGACACGCGAACCTACGAGCAGTACTTC. Combining the CDR3 with reference TRBV5-5 and TRBJ2-7 gives the whole variable domain DAGVTQSPTHLIKTRGQQVTLRCSPISGHKSVSWYQQVLGQGPQFIFQYYEKEERGRGNFPDRFSARQFPNYSSELNVNALLLGDSALYLCASSLTGGTDTRTYEQYFGPGTRLTVT.

Written as DNA, the CDR3 is TGTGCCAGCAGCTCCCCGACGGGGGTGGGAGGGCAGTTCTTC. This gives the protein CASSSPTGVGGQFF. V is TRBV11-3 and J is TRBJ2-1, with a possible D match to TRBD2 (6 bases). Between the trimmed V and J ends, which lost 4 bases and 12 bases, there was a span of 19 bases. This CDR3 is 14 amino acids long. Germline CDR1 is SGHNT and CDR2 is YENEEA.

The sample holds one count of this clone. The chain has TRBV4-1 and TRBJ1-2; D is perhaps TRBD1 (6 bases). The V end was cut by 4 bases, the J end by 6 bases, with 15 bases between. The CDR3 is 14 amino acids. Looked up from germline, CDR1 is MGHRA and CDR2 is YSYEKL. The CDR3 DNA is TGCGCCAGCAGCCGGACAGACGGTACTGATGGCTACACCTTC. Amino acid sequence: CASSRTDGTDGYTF.

The chain is built from TRBV15 and TRBJ2-1, with unresolved D. This CDR3 comprises 13 residues. Germline V gene lookup returns CDR1 LNHNV and CDR2 YYDKDF (reference sequence). The V and J ends lost 5 bases and 9 bases respectively, with 14 bases between them. CDR3 coding DNA: TGTGCCACCAGCTCCTATCCTGCCCTTGAGCAGTTCTTC. Translation gives CATSSYPALEQFF.

Notes on this clone: Compared with germline, one end of the junction differs, possibly owing to a read error. The chain carries TRBV7-4 and TRBJ2-7, with D unresolved. Per germline, CDR1 SGHVT and CDR2 SQSDAQ. This CDR3 spans 10 amino acids. The DNA for the CDR3 is TGTGCCAGCAGCTTGAAACGGGCCGTCTTC. Amino acid sequence: CASSLKRAVF.